The 14 T cell receptor beta chains given below trace back to one sample, sequenced in a study of cytomegalovirus exposure and HLA in healthy donors. TCRdb's copy holds only in-frame clones and misses some; the assay was immunoSEQ multiplex PCR. The data contain 100,000 to 150,000 clones, about 94% of them singletons. Sequencing was carried out using PBMCs. These receptors were collected from a woman aged 18 to 35 in good health and CMV-seronegative.

The chain couples TRBV7-6 to TRBJ2-7, with TRBD2 matching over 7 bases. Germline lookup yields CDR1 SGHVS and CDR2 FNYEAQ. With V trimmed by 3 bases and J by 0 bases, 8 bases remained unmatched. CDR3 length: 16 amino acids. The CDR3 protein is CASSFHHAGDSYEQYF. CDR3 DNA: TGTGCCAGCAGCTTCCACCACGCGGGGGACTCCTACGAGCAGTACTTC.

This rearrangement joins TRBV23-1 to TRBJ2-5; TRBD2 is a possible D gene (6 bases). TRBV23-1 is treated as an ORF (open reading frame) with a function not yet certain. CDR3 length: 16 residues. Trimming cost V 2 bases and J 1 base, with 14 bases left between them. CDR3 DNA: TGCGCCAGCAGTCAAGCCCCACTGGAGGGCCAAGAGACCCAGTACTTC. This encodes CASSQAPLEGQETQYF.

This chain's CDR3 is CASKGLEGPTYEQYF. The DNA for the CDR3 is TGTGCCAGCAAGGGACTAGAGGGGCCTACCTACGAGCAGTACTTC. The V and J genes are TRBV9 and TRBJ2-7; the match to TRBD2 covers 8 bases. Trimming removed 6 bases from V and 2 bases from J; junction bases left unmatched: 10. CDR1 and CDR2 (germline): SGDLS, YYNGEE. CDR3 length: 15 amino acids.

The chain has TRBV6-1 and TRBJ1-4, with a weak D call TRBD1 (6 bases). Trimming pared 6 bases from V and 3 bases from J, leaving 11 bases between. This CDR3 comprises 14 residues. Germline-derived CDR1 and CDR2 are MNHNS and SASEGT. CDR3 bases: TGTGCCAGCAGATTGACAGGACCTAATGAAAAACTGTTTTTT. Its protein is CASRLTGPNEKLFF.

This chain uses TRBV7-8 with TRBJ2-1; TRBD1 aligns across 10 bases. The CDR3 runs to 17 residues. The V gene's germline CDR1 is SGHVS and CDR2 FQNEAQ. The V gene end was trimmed by 6 bases and the J gene end by 8 bases; junction bases not matched to a gene: 16. Here the CDR3 reads CASSFTLPGQGLHEQFF. The CDR3 coding sequence is TGTGCCAGCAGTTTTACGTTACCGGGACAGGGGTTGCATGAGCAGTTCTTC.

This rearrangement joins TRBV30 to TRBJ2-1; 11 bases align to TRBD2. This CDR3 spans 15 amino acids. The J segment lost 3 bases and the V segment lost 3 bases, leaving 4 bases of the junction unmatched. The germline V gene encodes CDR1 GTSNPN and CDR2 SVGIG (reference sequence). CDR3 in DNA: TGTGCCTGGAGAGTAGCGGGAGGGTACTACAATGAGCAGTTCTTC. This codes for CAWRVAGGYYNEQFF.

J is TRBJ2-3 and V is TRBV12-5; 8 positions match TRBD1. The CDR3 consists of 16 residues. Per germline, CDR1 LGHNT and CDR2 FRNRAP. V lost 1 base to trimming and J lost 3 bases; unmatched junction nucleotides: 6. This chain's CDR3 is CASGLGQGALTDTQYF. Written as DNA, the CDR3 is TGTGCTAGTGGTTTGGGCCAGGGGGCACTAACAGATACGCAGTATTTT.

The chain carries TRBV7-3 and TRBJ2-2; D uncertain. V lost 5 bases and J 8 bases, leaving 15 bases between the germline ends. Germline values: CDR1 SGHTA, CDR2 FQGTGA. The CDR3 loop spans 14 amino acids. CDR3 sequence: CASSLYPTLGELFF. DNA of the CDR3: TGTGCCAGCAGCCTATACCCCACTCTAGGGGAGCTGTTTTTT.

This chain uses TRBV6-1 with TRBJ1-5; D is unclear. The V end lost 6 bases, the J end lost 3 bases, and 9 bases lay between the germline ends. This CDR3 spans 13 amino acids. Germline lookup yields CDR1 MNHNS and CDR2 SASEGT. The CDR3 nucleotides are TGTGCCAGCAGAGCGAGTTTCAATCAGCCCCAGCATTTT. It codes for CASRASFNQPQHF.

This chain uses TRBV5-6 with TRBJ1-3, with D perhaps TRBD1 (5 bases). The CDR3 consists of 15 residues. V dropped 4 bases and J dropped 2 bases, with 13 bases sitting between them. CDR1 and CDR2 (germline): SGHDT, YYEEEE. The CDR3 loop reads CASSPGNFTGNTIYF. The CDR3 DNA sequence: TGTGCCAGCAGCCCAGGGAATTTCACTGGAAACACCATATATTTT.

This clone was counted once. CDR3 nucleotide sequence: TGCGCCAGCAGCCAAGCGACAGGGGTCGGAAACACCATATATTTT. Its protein is CASSQATGVGNTIYF. The gene calls are TRBV4-1 and TRBJ1-3, with 8 positions matching TRBD1. J gave up 4 bases and V 1 base, and 3 bases lay outside the gene matches. Germline V CDR1 and CDR2: MGHRA, YSYEKL. The CDR3 length is 15 residues.

V and J are TRBV6-1 and TRBJ2-2; D ambiguous. Germline loops: CDR1 MNHNS, CDR2 SASEGT. The germline V and J ends were trimmed by 6 bases and 4 bases, with 9 bases remaining between them. The CDR3 has 13 residues. The CDR3 DNA sequence: TGTGCCAGCAGAAGACATACCACCGGGGAGCTGTTTTTT. It specifies CASRRHTTGELFF.

This clone appeared a single time. The chain has TRBV30 and TRBJ2-3; TRBD2 aligns across 8 bases. CDR3 length: 13 residues. Germline assignment: CDR1 GTSNPN and CDR2 SVGIG (reference sequence). The V and J ends lost 4 bases and 5 bases, in that order; junction bases with no gene match: 5. The CDR3 bases are TGTGCCTGGAATAGCGGGACGGGAGATACGCAGTATTTT. Amino acids: CAWNSGTGDTQYF.

CDR3 coding DNA: TGTGCCAGCTCGGACAGGACTGAAGCTTTCTTT. As protein: CASSDRTEAFF. This rearrangement joins TRBV2 to TRBJ1-1, with TRBD1 matching over 7 bases. J was trimmed by 5 bases and V by 8 bases; bases with no gene match: 2. CDR1 SNHLY and CDR2 FYNNEI come from the germline V gene. This CDR3 has 11 residues.